A selection of T cell receptor beta chains follows, all from one sample in a study of a mutant IDH1 vaccine in newly diagnosed glioma. Their recognized antigens are unknown. Data came from immunoSEQ multiplex PCR; TCRdb stores just in-frame clones and leaves some out. The repertoire includes about 43,000 clones, approximately 84% of them detected once, and 2% to 3% sits in the top ten. The starting material was PBMCs, obtained from a glioma patient whose treatment included an IDH1 peptide vaccine. The receptor set was obtained from a woman in her late teens or twenties with glioma. Some clones in this sample may be carry-over from other donors' samples. Each CDR3 is given with its conserved first and last residue. A D gene is named only where the DNA matches it firmly. Size tells how often a clone was seen (once, few, many) or the class of an expanded clone, and some rows leave it out.

TRBV6-6	.	TRBD2	TRBJ2-1	TGTGCCGGAGGTAGCGGGGGGACCTACAATGAGCAGTTCTTC	CAGGSGGTYNEQFF
TRBV21-1	.	.	TRBJ2-1	TGTGCCAGCAGCATCCGTCCGTTCTTC	CASSIRPFF
TRBV7-9	.	.	TRBJ2-5	TGTGCCAGCAGCTTAGTTGATCGGGAGACCCAGTACTTC	CASSLVDRETQYF
TRBV5-5	.	.	TRBJ1-2	TGTGCCAGCAGCCCTTTGGGTGGGGAAAGCCCACTCTATGGCTACACCTTC	CASSPLGGESPLYGYTF
TRBV9	.	.	TRBJ1-2	TGTGCCAGCAGCGTAGCGATGGATAACTATGGCTACACCTTC	CASSVAMDNYGYTF
TRBV6-4	.	TRBD1	TRBJ1-5	TGTGCCAGCAGTGAACGGCAGGGGGTTCAACCCCAGCATTTT	CASSERQGVQPQHF
TRBV10-1	.	TRBD2	TRBJ2-5	TGCGCCAGCAGTGCAGCGGGAGTGCGTGAGACCCAGTACTTC	CASSAAGVRETQYF
TRBV9	few	.	TRBJ1-3	TGTGCCAGCAGCGTAGGGACTCTCTCGGGCGGAAACACCATATATTTT	CASSVGTLSGGNTIYF
TRBV12-5	.	TRBD2	TRBJ2-1	TGTGCTAGTGGGGCTAGCGGGGGGGATGAGCAGTTCTTC	CASGASGGDEQFF
TRBV6-1	.	.	TRBJ1-5	TGTGCCAGCAGTGAGGTGACGGTGGGGTTAAATCAGCCCCAGCATTTT	CASSEVTVGLNQPQHF